This TCR beta chain comes out of a study of identical twins. TCRdb re-analysed the 5' RACE reads in MiXCR, keeping a single row per CDR3 protein. The sample holds 500,000 or so distinct CDR3 sequences; roughly 21% are singletons and the top ten take about 0.91%. Per germline, CDR1 SEHNR and CDR2 FQNEAQ (reference sequence). The germline V and J ends were trimmed by 5 bases and 4 bases, with 15 bases remaining between them. The CDR3 is made up of 15 amino acids. This sample also belongs to another study, concerning T cells expressing NK-cell markers.

The sample comprised CD4+ T cells sorted from blood. The source is a woman between 18 and 29 years old in good health. The V gene is TRBV7-9, the J gene TRBJ2-1, with D unresolved. For the CDR3, the DNA is TGTGCCAGCAGCGTTCCTCGCATACCTTACAATGAGCAGTTCTTC. It encodes CASSVPRIPYNEQFF.